Listed below are T cell receptor beta chains from one sample, sequenced in a study of metastatic and nonmetastatic thyroid tumors. TCRdb reprocessed the PCR reads using MiXCR. The sample lists 25,000 to 30,000 clones; under 4.5% were seen once. Sequenced input: blood. These receptors were taken from a female donor with papillary thyroid cancer or a benign thyroid nodule (not recorded which). Some clones in this sample may be carry-over from other donors' samples. Each CDR3 is given with its conserved first and last residue. Each record gives: D gene, J gene, V gene, clone size, CDR3 protein, CDR3 DNA. D genes are given only for firm matches. Clone size is stated in some rows and not others, as once, few, many or a class when expanded.

D: TRBD1
J: TRBJ1-5
V: TRBV6-1
size: many
CDR3: CASITGGISNQPQHF
DNA: TGTGCCAGCATTACAGGGGGGATTAGCAATCAGCCCCAGCATTTT

D: NA
J: TRBJ1-1
V: TRBV27
size: few
CDR3: CASIPQTLSAAFF
DNA: NA

D: NA
J: TRBJ1-5
V: TRBV6-9
size: NA
CDR3: CASSYSKGDPQHF
DNA: TGTGCCAGCAGTTACTCTAAGGGAGATCCCCAGCATTTT

D: NA
J: TRBJ2-7
V: TRBV5-1
size: many
CDR3: CASSGYNRPYEQYF
DNA: TGCGCCAGCAGCGGCTACAATCGACCCTACGAGCAGTACTTC

D: NA
J: TRBJ2-7
V: TRBV7-8
size: few
CDR3: CASSNSGGLYEQYF
DNA: TGTGCCAGCAGTAATTCGGGGGGCCTCTACGAGCAGTACTTC

D: NA
J: TRBJ2-2
V: TRBV24-1
size: NA
CDR3: CATSDQGPYTGELFF
DNA: TGTGCCACCAGTGATCAGGGTCCCTACACCGGGGAGCTGTTTTTT

D: NA
J: TRBJ2-7
V: TRBV6-1
size: NA
CDR3: CASRKDNTYEQYF
DNA: TGTGCCAGCAGGAAAGACAACACCTACGAGCAGTACTTC

D: TRBD1
J: TRBJ1-2
V: TRBV6-1
size: few
CDR3: CASRDRATGGYGYTF
DNA: TGTGCCAGCAGGGACAGGGCAACAGGCGGCTATGGCTACACCTTC

D: TRBD1
J: TRBJ1-5
V: TRBV28
size: many
CDR3: CASSSPGRGLEQPQHF
DNA: TGTGCCAGCAGTTCGCCTGGCAGGGGGCTTGAACAGCCCCAGCATTTT

D: NA
J: TRBJ1-1
V: TRBV9
size: many
CDR3: CASSVDSTGFSGAFF
DNA: TGTGCCAGCAGCGTAGATTCTACAGGGTTTTCAGGAGCTTTCTTT

D: TRBD2
J: TRBJ2-7
V: TRBV4-1
size: medium-sized
CDR3: CASSQLGTSEFHEQYF
DNA: TGCGCCAGCAGCCAACTAGGGACTAGCGAATTCCACGAGCAGTACTTC

D: NA
J: TRBJ2-7
V: TRBV6-1
size: few
CDR3: CASSEALGYEQYF
DNA: TGTGCCAGCAGTGAAGCTCTAGGATACGAGCAGTACTTC

D: NA
J: TRBJ1-1
V: TRBV5-1
size: few
CDR3: CASSSGGDTEAFF
DNA: TGCGCCAGCAGCTCTGGTGGGGACACTGAAGCTTTCTTT

D: NA
J: TRBJ1-3
V: TRBV5-1
size: NA
CDR3: CASSFGESGNTIYF
DNA: TGCGCCAGCAGCTTTGGGGAATCTGGAAACACCATATATTTT

D: TRBD2
J: TRBJ2-2
V: TRBV12-5
size: NA
CDR3: CASGLVIVAASGTGELFF
DNA: TGTGCTAGTGGTTTGGTAATTGTTGCGGCTAGCGGGACCGGGGAGCTGTTTTTT

D: NA
J: TRBJ2-2
V: TRBV6-1
size: few
CDR3: CASREMTNTGELFF
DNA: TGTGCCAGCAGGGAGATGACGAACACCGGGGAGCTGTTTTTT

D: TRBD2
J: TRBJ2-3
V: TRBV9
size: many
CDR3: CASSFFGVLAGPDTQYF
DNA: TGTGCCAGCAGTTTCTTCGGTGTACTAGCGGGTCCAGATACGCAGTATTTT

D: TRBD1
J: TRBJ1-2
V: TRBV28
size: NA
CDR3: CASSTTGTGKMGYTF
DNA: TGTGCCAGCAGCACAACCGGGACAGGGAAGATGGGCTACACCTTC

D: NA
J: TRBJ2-7
V: TRBV10-3
size: many
CDR3: CAISADLRDEQYF
DNA: TGTGCCATCAGTGCGGACCTCCGGGACGAGCAGTACTTC

D: NA
J: TRBJ1-5
V: TRBV2
size: many
CDR3: CASTWTLNQPQHF
DNA: TGTGCCAGCACCTGGACCCTAAACCAGCCCCAGCATTTT

D: NA
J: TRBJ2-7
V: TRBV6-1
size: NA
CDR3: CASSESPAGNYEQYF
DNA: TGTGCCAGCAGTGAATCACCGGCGGGCAACTACGAGCAGTACTTC

D: TRBD1
J: TRBJ2-3
V: TRBV9
size: NA
CDR3: CASSASPGTGGALSTDTQYF
DNA: TGTGCCAGCAGCGCCTCTCCCGGGACAGGGGGCGCGTTGAGCACAGATACGCAGTATTTT

D: TRBD2
J: TRBJ2-3
V: TRBV5-1
size: many
CDR3: CASSFQRMGGTDTQYF
DNA: TGCGCCAGCAGCTTCCAGCGGATGGGGGGGACAGATACGCAGTATTTT

D: NA
J: TRBJ1-1
V: TRBV27
size: many
CDR3: CASSIELANTEAFF
DNA: TGTGCCAGCAGTATAGAGCTGGCGAACACTGAAGCTTTCTTT

D: NA
J: TRBJ1-1
V: TRBV19
size: NA
CDR3: CASSLGGGTEAFF
DNA: TGTGCCAGTAGTCTAGGAGGGGGGACTGAAGCTTTCTTT

D: NA
J: TRBJ1-2
V: TRBV19
size: few
CDR3: CASSPSGGGAYGYTF
DNA: TGTGCCAGTAGTCCCTCAGGAGGAGGGGCCTATGGCTACACCTTC

D: NA
J: TRBJ1-2
V: TRBV20-1
size: many
CDR3: CSTTGYGYTF
DNA: TGCAGTACTACGGGATATGGCTACACCTTC

D: NA
J: TRBJ1-4
V: TRBV11-2
size: many
CDR3: CASSRESQDLFF
DNA: TGTGCCAGCAGTCGAGAGAGCCAGGATTTGTTTTTT

D: NA
J: TRBJ1-1
V: TRBV28
size: many
CDR3: CASNRLSDTEAFF
DNA: TGTGCCAGCAATAGGTTATCGGACACTGAAGCTTTCTTT

D: NA
J: TRBJ2-5
V: TRBV13
size: many
CDR3: CASTMRQQETQYF
DNA: TGTGCCAGCACTATGAGACAGCAAGAGACCCAGTACTTC

D: NA
J: TRBJ1-1
V: TRBV5-4
size: many
CDR3: CASTTGGFSGKFSRTEAFF
DNA: TGTGCCAGCACTACAGGAGGGTTTTCAGGGAAGTTTAGTAGGACTGAAGCTTTCTTT

D: NA
J: TRBJ2-7
V: TRBV7-2
size: few
CDR3: CASNPTVTYEQYF
DNA: TGTGCCAGCAACCCCACGGTTACCTACGAGCAGTACTTC

D: NA
J: TRBJ1-1
V: TRBV2
size: many
CDR3: CASSEGQMNTEAFF
DNA: TGTGCCAGCAGTGAAGGGCAGATGAACACTGAAGCTTTCTTT

D: NA
J: TRBJ2-2
V: TRBV9
size: many
CDR3: CASSVGHGELFF
DNA: TGTGCCAGCAGCGTAGGGCACGGGGAGCTGTTTTTT

D: NA
J: TRBJ1-1
V: TRBV5-5
size: many
CDR3: CASSLEGWDTEAFF
DNA: TGTGCCAGCAGCTTGGAGGGATGGGACACTGAAGCTTTCTTT

D: NA
J: TRBJ1-4
V: TRBV11-1
size: few
CDR3: CASSFGGAGNEKLFF
DNA: TGTGCCAGCAGCTTCGGCGGGGCGGGGAATGAAAAACTGTTTTTT

D: TRBD2
J: TRBJ2-1
V: TRBV20-1
size: NA
CDR3: CSAGTSGRYNEQFF
DNA: TGCAGTGCCGGGACTAGCGGGAGGTACAATGAGCAGTTCTTC

D: NA
J: TRBJ2-7
V: TRBV9
size: few
CDR3: CASSVALGGSYEQYF
DNA: TGTGCCAGCAGCGTAGCATTGGGGGGTAGCTACGAGCAGTACTTC

D: NA
J: TRBJ2-2
V: TRBV6-9
size: NA
CDR3: CASSSRTGELFF
DNA: TGTGCCAGCAGTTCTAGAACCGGGGAGCTGTTTTTT

D: TRBD1
J: TRBJ2-1
V: TRBV6-1
size: few
CDR3: CASSDDRGVDEQFF
DNA: TGTGCCAGCAGTGACGACAGGGGAGTGGATGAGCAGTTCTTC

D: NA
J: TRBJ2-3
V: TRBV24-1
size: NA
CDR3: CATSDPSVLDLVDTQYF
DNA: TGTGCCACCAGTGATCCCAGTGTCTTGGACTTGGTAGATACGCAGTATTTT

D: TRBD1
J: TRBJ1-2
V: TRBV6-5
size: NA
CDR3: CASSYPGTGAGYTF
DNA: TGTGCCAGCAGTTATCCCGGGACAGGGGCGGGCTACACCTTC

D: TRBD1
J: TRBJ2-7
V: TRBV5-1
size: many
CDR3: CASSFSGQGAGEQYF
DNA: TGCGCCAGCAGCTTCTCCGGACAGGGGGCGGGGGAGCAGTACTTC

D: TRBD1
J: TRBJ1-4
V: TRBV6-1
size: many
CDR3: CASRSGTEKERRNEKLFF
DNA: TGTGCCAGCAGATCCGGGACAGAAAAAGAACGGAGGAATGAAAAACTGTTTTTT

D: TRBD2
J: TRBJ2-3
V: TRBV28
size: many
CDR3: CASSSGLAGGPGGTDTQYF
DNA: TGTGCCAGCAGTTCGGGACTAGCGGGAGGGCCGGGCGGCACAGATACGCAGTATTTT